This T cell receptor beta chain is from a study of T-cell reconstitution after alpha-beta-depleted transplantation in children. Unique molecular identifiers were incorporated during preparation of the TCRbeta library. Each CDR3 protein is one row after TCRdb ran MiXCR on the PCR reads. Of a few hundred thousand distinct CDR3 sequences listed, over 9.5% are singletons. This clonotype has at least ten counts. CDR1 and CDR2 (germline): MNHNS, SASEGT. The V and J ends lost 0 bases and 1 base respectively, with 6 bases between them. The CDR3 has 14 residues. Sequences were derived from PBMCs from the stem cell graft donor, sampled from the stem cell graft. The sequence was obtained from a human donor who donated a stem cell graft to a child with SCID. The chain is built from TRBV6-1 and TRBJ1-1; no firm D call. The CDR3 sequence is CASSEAGPNTEAFF. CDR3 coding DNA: TGTGCCAGCAGTGAAGCAGGGCCGAACACTGAAGCTTTCTTT.